This T cell receptor (beta chain) was found in a study of shared clonotypes between healthy human individuals. Regarding the study as a whole: Between several donors, naive CD4 clonotypes were shared at a level of around 4.9%. Incompleteness in sorted-subset sequencing, despite large depth, was shown by rarefaction.

Germline V lookup: CDR1 WNHNN, CDR2 SYGVQD (reference sequence). Trimming took 4 bases from V and 1 from J, leaving 5 bases between them. The CDR3 spans 13 residues. On sorted subsets, replicate PCRs used 200 to 250 ng DNA, or 30,000 or so T cell genomes. TCRdb's copy holds only in-frame clones and misses some; the assay was immunoSEQ multiplex PCR. The sample includes some 1 million clones, about three quarters of them seen just once. Study donors comprised healthy, HIV-negative adults devoid of recent acute infection or vaccination. About this clone: Its antigen is unidentified.

The chain employs TRBV10-1 and TRBJ1-5; no clear D. The TCR sequence derives from a man between 18 and 29 years old in good health. The sequenced sample consisted of memory CD4+ T cells sorted from blood. Documented subset: CD45RA-negative fraction. The CDR3 region is CASSARSNQPQHF. CDR3 sequence (DNA): TGCGCCAGCAGTGCTCGGAGCAATCAGCCCCAGCATTTT.